The source of this T cell receptor beta chain is a study of Graves' ophthalmopathy and Graves' hyperthyroidism. Whole-study results and caveats: Clonotypes were expanded in thyroid at above 0.001 frequency, and most also appeared in blood.

Ophthalmopathic donors had moderate-to-severe activity, CAS ≥3 and NOSPECS ≥4, with disease that had lasted under 3 months. The study excluded patients with other autoimmune diseases, uncontrolled infections, pregnancy or lactation. This clonotype appeared a few times. Its target is unknown. From RNA, the CDR3 regions of TCR beta chains were amplified and sequenced. An opening RT-PCR round employed HTBI primers and preceded a second-round multiplex PCR. TCRdb itself ran the multiplex PCR reads through MiXCR, one entry per CDR3 protein. The sample includes 200,000 to 300,000 distinct CDR3 sequences, around 50% of them seen just once. CDR3 length: 13 amino acids. The ends lost 0 bases at V and 7 bases at J; junction bases unmatched: 4. CDR1 is DFQATT, CDR2 SNEGSKA, per germline (reference sequence).

The source is an adult man with Graves' ophthalmopathy. The specimen was peripheral blood. The chain uses TRBV20-1 and TRBJ1-2; 8 positions agree with TRBD1. The CDR3 bases are TGCAGTGCTAGAGAGCAGGGGGCGCCTGGCTACACCTTC. The encoded protein is CSAREQGAPGYTF.